This TCR beta chain was retrieved from a study of cytotoxic CD8 clonotypes in ibrutinib-treated CLL. Study-level information: Among responders, some 25 were partial and 2 complete; after median roughly 65 months, around 15 stayed remitted and roughly twelve progressed. After a median roughly twelve months on treatment (6 to 36), response samples were drawn. When averaged across all of the samples, the counts came to 255,043 productive templates and about 90,000 productive rearrangements.

The protocol was immunoSEQ multiplex PCR, while the TCRdb copy is restricted to in-frame clones and leaves out a portion. Of around 310,000 clones listed, about 77% are singletons. Germline V gene sequence: CDR1 SGDLS, CDR2 YYNGEE. The CDR3 consists of 13 residues. V dropped 3 bases and J dropped 3 bases, with 7 bases sitting between them. The TCR beta libraries used 1.5 to 2 micrograms of genomic DNA that came from cryopreserved PBMCs. The sequence derives from a human donor with chronic lymphocytic leukemia. The chain combines TRBV9 with TRBJ2-1; a possible D gene is TRBD1 (5 bases). Material: PBMCs, obtained before ibrutinib treatment. The CDR3 sequence: CASSGGHYNEQFF. In DNA, the CDR3 is TGTGCCAGCAGCGGCGGACACTACAATGAGCAGTTCTTC.